These 28 T cell receptor beta chains originate from one sample sequenced in a study of glioma-infiltrating T cells. Amplification of TCR alpha and beta CDR3 regions from RNA used iRepertoire nested multiplex PCR. MiXCR was run by TCRdb on the multiplex PCR reads, yielding one entry per CDR3 protein. The sample records about 130,000 distinct CDR3 sequences, approximately 23% being singletons. Sequencing was done on a sample of glioma tissue, nonneoplastic brain tissue, or PBMCs (not recorded which). Every receptor here comes from a human donor with low-grade glioma or glioblastoma, undergoing nonglioma brain surgery, or in good health (not recorded which).

This clonotype was seen many times. The rearrangement uses TRBV3-1 and TRBJ2-1; TRBD2 aligns across 12 bases. Germline CDR1 is LGHDT and CDR2 is YNNKEL (reference sequence). The CDR3 spans 15 residues. V lost 0 bases to trimming and J lost 8 bases; unmatched junction nucleotides: 2. The CDR3 reads CASSQDLAGGDEQFF. CDR3 nucleotide sequence: TGTGCCAGCAGCCAAGATCTAGCGGGAGGGGATGAGCAGTTCTTC.

V and J are TRBV7-9 and TRBJ2-7, with D maybe TRBD2 (6 bases). Trimming pared 11 bases from V and 1 base from J, leaving 24 bases between. CDR1 SEHNR and CDR2 FQNEAQ come from the germline V gene (reference sequence). This CDR3 comprises 16 residues. DNA for the CDR3: TGTGCCGGCCAAGGCGTTGGGGGAGGTGGATCCTACGAGCAGTACTTC. Its protein is CAGQGVGGGGSYEQYF.

There are many counts of this clonotype. J is TRBJ1-5 and V is TRBV2; D perhaps matches TRBD1 (5 bases). Germline V gives CDR1 SNHLY, CDR2 FYNNEI. This CDR3 is built from 13 residues. Trimming took off 6 bases at V and 5 bases at J, with 11 bases between the two ends. CDR3 bases: TGTGCCAGCAGCCGGGACGGGGATCAGCCCCAGCATTTT. It is translated as CASSRDGDQPQHF.

This clonotype showed up just a few times. J is TRBJ2-5 and V is TRBV9; TRBD1 agrees at 9 bases. The trim removed 3 bases at V and 9 bases at J, leaving 15 bases unmatched. CDR3 size: 16 residues. Germline CDR1 SGDLS, CDR2 YYNGEE. The CDR3 sequence is CASSETTGTGLAAQYF. In DNA form, the CDR3 reads TGTGCCAGCAGCGAGACTACCGGGACAGGGCTCGCAGCCCAGTACTTC.

This rearrangement joins TRBV19 to TRBJ2-1; the match to TRBD2 covers 7 bases. With V trimmed by 4 bases and J by 5 bases, 17 bases remained unmatched. The germline V gene encodes CDR1 LNHDA and CDR2 SQIVND (reference sequence). CDR3 length equals 18 residues. CDR3 nucleotide sequence: TGTGCCAGTAGTACCCAATGGACTACCGGGAGGTTCGACAATGAGCAGTTCTTC. Amino acid sequence: CASSTQWTTGRFDNEQFF.

This clonotype was seen a few times. This sequence joins TRBV12-3 or TRBV12-4 and TRBJ2-5; the D gene is possibly TRBD1 (5 bases). Trimming pared 1 base from V and 4 bases from J, leaving 16 bases between. This CDR3 is 16 amino acids long. For the CDR3, the DNA is TGTGCCAGCAGTTTAGTTGGCAGGGCATTAATAGAGACCCAGTACTTC. Protein: CASSLVGRALIETQYF.

A remark on this clonotype: A much larger clone lies one base from this, so it may be a read error. The chain is built from TRBV7-6 and TRBJ2-1; D may be TRBD2 (6 bases). Trimming shortened V by 5 bases and J by 6 bases, and 14 bases separated the two germline ends. Germline V gene sequence: CDR1 SGHVS, CDR2 FNYEAQ. The CDR3 has 14 amino acids. DNA for the CDR3: TGTGCCAGCAGCCCCAGGACGGGAGTCAATGAGCAGTTCTTC. It yields the protein CASSPRTGVNEQFF.

This clonotype was observed a handful of times. The chain has TRBV2 and TRBJ2-3; either TRBD1 or TRBD2 may fit D (5 bases each). Trimming left V 1 base short and J 4 bases short, with 12 bases between. This CDR3 region has 15 residues. Per germline, CDR1 SNHLY and CDR2 FYNNEI. The CDR3 DNA follows: TGTGCCAGCAGTGAAGACACTCAGGGAGCAGATACGCAGTATTTT. It codes for CASSEDTQGADTQYF.

This chain links TRBV6-2 or TRBV6-3 with TRBJ2-7; 8 positions match TRBD1. Germline CDR1 MNHEY, CDR2 SVGEGT. The trim removed 7 bases at V and 5 bases at J, leaving 16 bases unmatched. The CDR3 sequence is 16 residues long. The DNA of the CDR3 is TGTGCCAGCACCCCGGAAGGACAGGGACCCAACAACGAGCAGTACTTC. Translated, it gives CASTPEGQGPNNEQYF.

J is TRBJ2-1 and V is TRBV15, with 9 bases aligning to TRBD2. The CDR3 runs 17 residues. Looked up from germline, CDR1 is LNHNV and CDR2 is YYDKDF (reference sequence). Trimming at V came to 0 bases and at J to 7 bases, leaving 10 bases not matched to a gene. For the CDR3, the DNA is TGTGCCACCAGCAGAGATGGGGAAGCGGGAGGCGGAAATGAGCAGTTCTTC. Amino acids: CATSRDGEAGGGNEQFF.

With respect to this clonotype: A much larger clone is a single base away; this may be a read error. The chain uses TRBV20-1 and TRBJ1-1, with D unresolved. This CDR3 comprises 12 residues. Germline V CDR1 and CDR2: DFQATT, SNEGSKA (reference sequence). CDR3 sequence reads: CSARSENTKAFF. The CDR3 DNA reads as TGCAGTGCTAGATCCGAGAACACTAAAGCTTTCTTT.

This clonotype occurred many times. The chain has TRBV15 and TRBJ2-5, with a possible D match to TRBD1 (5 bases). This CDR3 is built from 13 residues. CDR1 and CDR2 (germline): LNHNV, YYDKDF (reference sequence). Trimming took 8 bases from V and 0 from J, leaving 10 bases between them. In DNA, the CDR3 is TGTGCCACCCGAAACAGGTACCAAGAGACCCAGTACTTC. As protein: CATRNRYQETQYF.

This clonotype was observed many times. The chain carries TRBV7-2 and TRBJ2-7; maybe TRBD2 (6 bases). The CDR3 is made up of 16 amino acids. V lost 5 bases and J lost 4, with 21 bases in between. Germline CDR1 reads SGHTA; CDR2 reads FQGNSA. The chain's CDR3 is CASSVQRSGSLYEQYF. Written as DNA, the CDR3 is TGTGCCAGCAGCGTACAACGTAGCGGATCTCTTTACGAGCAGTACTTC.

This clonotype was detected only a few times. The V call is TRBV7-2, the J call TRBJ2-7; perhaps D is TRBD1 or TRBD2 (7 bases each). V dropped 6 bases and J dropped 5 bases, with 23 bases sitting between them. Germline V gene data show CDR1 as SGHTA and CDR2 as FQGNSA. This CDR3 contains 16 residues. The DNA of the CDR3 is TGTGCCAGCAGTCAAGTCGGGGGAGGGGGCGGCCACGAGCAGTACTTC. Protein product: CASSQVGGGGGHEQYF.

This clonotype was seen ten or more times. The rearrangement uses TRBV15 and TRBJ2-5; D not resolved. The CDR3 is 13 amino acids. With 1 base removed from V and 5 bases from J, the gap between germline ends came to 8 bases. The germline gives CDR1 LNHNV, CDR2 YYDKDF (reference sequence). For the CDR3, the DNA is TGTGCCACCAGCAGAGCCGGTACGGAGACCCAGTACTTC. Its translation is CATSRAGTETQYF.

There are many counts of this clonotype. The chain links TRBV6-2 or TRBV6-3 to TRBJ2-1; 8 bases align to TRBD2. Germline CDR1 MNHEY, CDR2 SVGEGT. This CDR3 has 14 amino acids. Losses at the gene ends were 4 bases for V and 7 bases for J; bases not matched to a gene: 6. Written as DNA, the CDR3 is TGTGCCAGCAGTTTTACGGGAGGGGGGAATGAGCAGTTCTTC. It encodes CASSFTGGGNEQFF.

This clonotype was seen ten or more times. The chain links TRBV3-1 to TRBJ1-1; D is possibly TRBD1 (5 bases). The germline gives CDR1 LGHDT, CDR2 YNNKEL (reference sequence). The CDR3 runs to 17 residues. V was trimmed by 0 bases and J by 4 bases, leaving 18 bases between them. The CDR3 loop is CASSQDPGAGKGTEAFF. For the CDR3, the DNA is TGTGCCAGCAGCCAAGATCCCGGGGCAGGGAAGGGCACTGAAGCTTTCTTT.

This clonotype was recorded at least ten times. This chain joins TRBV28 and TRBJ2-7; D perhaps matches TRBD1 (6 bases). This CDR3 is 13 amino acids long. Germline CDR1 and CDR2: MDHEN and SYDVKM. The V end was cut by 5 bases, the J end by 7 bases, with 15 bases between. CDR3 nucleotides: TGTGCCAGCAGTGTAAACAGGGTCGGGGAGCAGTACTTC. Amino acid sequence: CASSVNRVGEQYF.

This clonotype occurred a few times. The genes are TRBV29-1 and TRBJ2-3, with D possibly being TRBD2 (6 bases). V dropped 3 bases and J dropped 3 bases, with 10 bases sitting between them. CDR1 and CDR2 (germline): SQVTM, ANQGSEA. CDR3 size: 13 residues. This CDR3 reads CSVDGGGTDTQYF. Here the CDR3 DNA reads TGCAGCGTTGATGGGGGAGGAACAGATACGCAGTATTTT.

This clonotype has ten or more counts. The rearrangement links TRBV7-2 to TRBJ2-7, with TRBD2 matching over 8 bases. V shed 5 bases, J shed 2 bases, and the junction held 8 bases outside the gene matches. There are 15 residues in the CDR3. CDR1 SGHTA and CDR2 FQGNSA come from the germline V gene. CDR3 loop: CASSVSGRIPYEQYF. The CDR3 DNA follows: TGTGCCAGCAGCGTAAGCGGGAGAATCCCCTACGAGCAGTACTTC.

This clonotype was recorded at least ten times. This rearrangement joins TRBV4-2 to TRBJ2-7, with TRBD2 matching over 9 bases. The CDR3 has 15 residues. The germline V gene encodes CDR1 LGHNA and CDR2 YNFKEQ. Losses at the gene ends were 0 bases for V and 2 bases for J; bases not matched to a gene: 2. CDR3 in amino acids: CASSQDVAGAYEQYF. In nucleotides, the CDR3 is TGTGCCAGCAGCCAAGATGTAGCGGGAGCCTACGAGCAGTACTTC.

This clonotype was seen only a few times. The DNA for the CDR3 is TGTGCCATCACCCAGCTGGACACCGGGGAGCTGTTTTTT. Translating it yields CAITQLDTGELFF. The rearrangement links TRBV10-3 to TRBJ2-2; no reliable D call. Germline-derived CDR1 and CDR2 are ENHRY and SYGVKD. Trimming removed 7 bases from V and 3 bases from J, with 9 bases in between. CDR3 size: 13 residues.

This clonotype was recorded at least ten times. A read error may account for a junction end that differs from germline. The chain is built from TRBV29-1 and TRBJ2-5, with 12 positions matching TRBD2. Per germline, CDR1 SQVTM and CDR2 ANQGSEA. The CDR3 has 11 amino acids. CDR3 DNA: TGCAGCGTCGGGACTAGCGGGCTCTTATTCTTC. It is translated as CSVGTSGLLFF.

This clonotype was found many times. The chain combines TRBV28 with TRBJ2-7; TRBD1 agrees at 7 bases. Germline CDR1 MDHEN, CDR2 SYDVKM. V gave up 8 bases and J gave up 4 bases; unmatched junction bases: 11. CDR3 length: 14 amino acids. CDR3 coding DNA: TGTGCCAGCGGCCGGGACAGAGCCTTTTACGAGCAGTACTTC. This gives the protein CASGRDRAFYEQYF. Full variable domain (remainder filled in from reference TRBV28 and TRBJ2-7): DVKVTQSSRYLVKRTGEKVFLECVQDMDHENMFWYRQDPGLGLRLIYFSYDVKMKEKGDIPEGYSVSREKKERFSLILESASTNQTSMYLCASGRDRAFYEQYFGPGTRLTVT.

A few counts support this clonotype. The genes are TRBV7-9 and TRBJ1-2, with D tentatively TRBD1 (5 bases). The CDR3 extends over 14 amino acids. In germline, CDR1 is SEHNR, CDR2 FQNEAQ (reference sequence). The ends were cut back, 4 bases at V and 4 bases at J, with 13 bases in the middle. CDR3 region: CASSSGTVSYGYTF. DNA of the CDR3: TGTGCCAGCAGCTCTGGGACGGTTAGCTATGGCTACACCTTC.

A single count supports this clonotype. The rearrangement uses TRBV6-1 and TRBJ2-7, with TRBD1 identical over 9 bases. CDR1 and CDR2 (germline): MNHNS, SASEGT. The CDR3 length is 13 residues. With V trimmed by 9 bases and J by 4 bases, 7 bases remained unmatched. CDR3 DNA sequence: TGTGCCAGTAGCACAGGGGGCGCGTACGAGCAGTACTTC. As protein: CASSTGGAYEQYF.

This clonotype was seen repeatedly, ten times or more. The chain combines TRBV10-3 with TRBJ1-1; 9 bases are a match to TRBD1. The V gene end was trimmed by 9 bases and the J gene end by 4 bases; junction bases not matched to a gene: 6. The CDR3 spans 13 residues. Germline V gene lookup returns CDR1 ENHRY and CDR2 SYGVKD. CDR3 loop: CAIQPDRGTEAFF. In nucleotides, the CDR3 is TGTGCCATACAGCCGGACAGGGGCACTGAAGCTTTCTTT.

This clonotype was detected a few times. A much larger clone lies a single base off, so this may be a read error. This rearrangement joins TRBV6-1 to TRBJ1-5, with a weak D call TRBD1 (6 bases). In germline, CDR1 is MNHNS, CDR2 SASEGT. Deletions cut 10 bases from V and 4 bases from J, with 14 bases between. The CDR3 is 13 residues long. The CDR3 DNA follows: TGTGCCATCCACTTAACAGGGAATCAGCCCCAGCATTTT. It is translated as CAIHLTGNQPQHF.